This TCR delta chain emerged from a study of Vδ1+ human thymocytes. Germline lookup yields CDR1 TSWWSYY and CDR2 QGS. V trimming: 5 bases; J trimming: 1 base; junction bases outside the gene matches: 17. The CDR3 sequence is 19 residues long. The template was reverse-transcribed extracted RNA. CDR3 amplicons came from multiplex PCR with pooled V-gene forward and constant-region reverse primers. TCRdb re-processed the multiplex PCR reads using CATT. The sample lists some 73,000 delta-chain clones, 30% to 40% occurring once. This clone has only a few counts. Its target is not known. Notes on the study in general: Donors shared many TRG clonotypes but few TRD clonotypes. Thymic TRG and TRD repertoires appeared highly polyclonal.

The specimen sequenced was Vdelta1+ gamma-delta thymocytes from the thymus. Regarding subset: FACS-sorted CD3+ TCRalphabeta- TCRVdelta1+ TCRVdelta2- thymocytes. This chain connects TRDV1 to TRDJ1, with 9 bases fitting TRDD2. The receptor's source is a boy under two years old who had congenital heart surgery. The CDR3 bases are TGTGCTCTTGGGCCTTCCTACACGTACTGGAGTCCCTCCACCGATAAACTCATCTTT. Translation: CALGPSYTYWSPSTDKLIF.